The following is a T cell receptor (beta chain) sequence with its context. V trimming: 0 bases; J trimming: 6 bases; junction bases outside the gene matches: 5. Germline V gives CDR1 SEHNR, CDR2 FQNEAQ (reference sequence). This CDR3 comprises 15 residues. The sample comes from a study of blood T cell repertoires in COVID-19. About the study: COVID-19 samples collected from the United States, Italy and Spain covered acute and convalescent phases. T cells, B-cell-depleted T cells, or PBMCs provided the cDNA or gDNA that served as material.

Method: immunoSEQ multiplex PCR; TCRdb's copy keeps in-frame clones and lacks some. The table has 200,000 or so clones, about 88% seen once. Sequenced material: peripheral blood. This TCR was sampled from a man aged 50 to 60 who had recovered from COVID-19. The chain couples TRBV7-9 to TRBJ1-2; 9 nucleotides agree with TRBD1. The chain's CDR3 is CASSLAGQGKDGYTF. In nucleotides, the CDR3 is TGTGCCAGCAGCTTAGCGGGACAGGGAAAGGATGGCTACACCTTC. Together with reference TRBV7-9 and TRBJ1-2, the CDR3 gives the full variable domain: DTGVSQNPRHKITKRGQNVTFRCDPISEHNRLYWYRQTLGQGPEFLTYFQNEAQLEKSRLLSDRFSAERPKGSFSTLEIQRTEQGDSAMYLCASSLAGQGKDGYTFGSGTRLTVV.